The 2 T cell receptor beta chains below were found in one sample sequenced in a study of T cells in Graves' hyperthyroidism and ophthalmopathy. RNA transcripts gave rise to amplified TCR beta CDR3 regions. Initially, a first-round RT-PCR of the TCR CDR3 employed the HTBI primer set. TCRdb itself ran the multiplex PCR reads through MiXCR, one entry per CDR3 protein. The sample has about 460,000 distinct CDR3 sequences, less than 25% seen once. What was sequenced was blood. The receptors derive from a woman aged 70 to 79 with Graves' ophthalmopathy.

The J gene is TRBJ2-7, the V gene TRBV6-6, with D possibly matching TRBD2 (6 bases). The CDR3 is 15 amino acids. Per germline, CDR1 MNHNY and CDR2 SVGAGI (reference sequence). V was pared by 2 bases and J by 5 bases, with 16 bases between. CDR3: CASSYVSGAKDEQYF. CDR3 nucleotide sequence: TGTGCCAGCAGTTACGTTAGCGGAGCTAAGGACGAGCAGTACTTC.

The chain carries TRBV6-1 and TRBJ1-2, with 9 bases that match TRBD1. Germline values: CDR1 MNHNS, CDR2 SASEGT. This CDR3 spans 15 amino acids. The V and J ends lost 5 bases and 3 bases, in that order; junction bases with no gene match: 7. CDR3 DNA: TGTGCCAGCAGTAAACAGGGGGCGCGGGACTATGGCTACACCTTC. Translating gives CASSKQGARDYGYTF.